This T cell receptor (beta chain) was identified in a study of cytomegalovirus exposure and HLA in healthy donors. The V segment lost 5 bases and the J segment 9 bases; nucleotides outside the gene matches: 8. CDR3 length equals 13 residues. The V gene's germline CDR1 is SEHNR and CDR2 FQNEAQ (reference sequence). The PCR was carried out with 60 Vbeta primers and 13 Jbeta primers. Method: immunoSEQ multiplex PCR; TCRdb's copy keeps in-frame clones and lacks some. The table records over 150,000 clones, over 70% of them present only once. The chain links TRBV7-9 to TRBJ1-1; 8 nucleotides agree with TRBD1. This TCR was sampled from a man between 18 and 29 years old in good health and CMV-seropositive. Sequencing used PBMCs. CDR3 DNA: TGTGCCAGCAGCGGGACAGGACTTAGCAAAGCTTTCTTT. It translates to CASSGTGLSKAFF.